Below are 8 T cell receptor beta chains sequenced from a single sample in a study of cytomegalovirus exposure and HLA in healthy donors (dated by TCRdb to between 2016 and 2019). Preparation of the library involved the immunoSEQ multiplex PCR assay. For the multiplex PCR, a mixture combining 60 forward primers for TCR Vbeta segments and 13 reverse primers for TCR Jbeta segments was used. TCRdb's version of the immuneACCESS table is confined to in-frame rearrangements and falls short of the full clone set. An unresolved V gene accounts for under half of the shortfall where checked; the remainder is of unknown origin. This sample gives 150,000 to 200,000 clones in total; around 83% of them show up just once. Less than 5% of the sample goes to the ten largest clones. Sequenced input: PBMCs. Source of these receptors: a man over 45 in good health and CMV-seropositive.

V gene TRBV19 combines with J gene TRBJ1-5; maybe TRBD1 (5 bases). The CDR3 loop spans 13 amino acids. V was trimmed by 3 bases and J by 7 bases, leaving 10 bases between them. Germline V gene sequence: CDR1 LNHDA, CDR2 SQIVND (reference sequence). CDR3 DNA sequence: TGTGCCAGTAGTATTGGGGGGGTCCAGCCCCAGCATTTT. Protein sequence: CASSIGGVQPQHF.

This clone was seen a few times. This rearrangement joins TRBV7-6 to TRBJ2-1; 9 nucleotides agree with TRBD2. With V trimmed by 1 base and J by 6 bases, 7 bases remained unmatched. Germline V gene data show CDR1 as SGHVS and CDR2 as FNYEAQ. CDR3 size: 16 residues. This CDR3 reads CASSLGAGGSGNEQFF. Here the CDR3 DNA reads TGTGCCAGCAGCTTAGGTGCGGGGGGGTCGGGCAATGAGCAGTTCTTC.

The V and J genes are TRBV2 and TRBJ1-5; 7 bases match TRBD1. J gave up 2 bases and V 6 bases, and 4 bases lay outside the gene matches. In germline, CDR1 is SNHLY, CDR2 FYNNEI. CDR3 length: 14 residues. This chain's CDR3 is CASRSGTGNQPQHF. CDR3 nucleotides: TGTGCCAGCAGGTCCGGGACAGGCAATCAGCCCCAGCATTTT. Complete variable domain (other parts from reference TRBV2 and TRBJ1-5): EPEVTQTPSHQVTQMGQEVILRCVPISNHLYFYWYRQILGQKVEFLVSFYNNEISEKSEIFDDQFSVERPDGSNFTLKIRSTKLEDSAMYFCASRSGTGNQPQHFGDGTRLSIL.

This chain connects TRBV18 to TRBJ1-1; possibly TRBD1 for D (5 bases). Germline V CDR1 and CDR2: KGHSH, LQKENI. V was trimmed by 2 bases and J by 2 bases, leaving 12 bases between them. The CDR3 length is 15 residues. CDR3 coding DNA: TGTGCCAGCTCACCAACTCAGGGCCTTAACACTGAAGCTTTCTTT. Protein product: CASSPTQGLNTEAFF.

This clone has only one observation. J is TRBJ2-1 and V is TRBV5-1; D perhaps matches TRBD1 (6 bases). The germline CDR1 and CDR2 sequences are SGHRS and YFSETQ. Trimming removed 4 bases at V and 0 bases at J, with 11 bases between. The CDR3 runs to 15 residues. CDR3 in DNA: TGCGCCAGCAGCCTCCGGGACACCTCCTACAATGAGCAGTTCTTC. It translates to CASSLRDTSYNEQFF.

This sequence joins TRBV19 and TRBJ2-1; the match to TRBD2 covers 7 bases. The V and J ends lost 5 bases and 0 bases, in that order; junction bases with no gene match: 10. Germline values: CDR1 LNHDA, CDR2 SQIVND (reference sequence). CDR3 length: 17 residues. CDR3 amino acids: CASSPSGFRSSYNEQFF. CDR3 bases: TGTGCCAGTAGTCCTAGCGGATTCAGGAGCTCCTACAATGAGCAGTTCTTC.

The genes are TRBV5-8 and TRBJ2-5; 13 nucleotides match TRBD2. Germline CDR1 SGHTS, CDR2 YDEGEE. The CDR3 runs 16 residues. The J segment lost 1 base and the V segment lost 5 bases, leaving 5 bases of the junction unmatched. As DNA, the CDR3 is TGTGCCAGCAGACCAGGACTAGCGGGGGTCCAAGAGACCCAGTACTTC. Its protein product is CASRPGLAGVQETQYF.

The V and J genes are TRBV30 and TRBJ2-3; 11 nucleotides align to TRBD1. The germline V gene encodes CDR1 GTSNPN and CDR2 SVGIG (reference sequence). The CDR3 totals 15 residues. With V trimmed by 4 bases and J by 8 bases, 11 bases remained unmatched. CDR3 residues: CAWNTGTGGVGTQYF. CDR3 coding DNA: TGTGCCTGGAACACCGGGACAGGGGGTGTAGGTACGCAGTATTTT.